These T cell receptor beta chains were read from a single sample in a study of neurological immune-mediated disorders. TCRdb reprocessed the 5' RACE reads with MiXCR, giving one entry per CDR3 protein. The repertoire includes about 29,000 distinct CDR3 sequences, 10% to 15% of them detected once, and 6.5% to 9% sits in the top ten. What was sequenced was PBMCs. These TCRs come from a man aged 55 to 70 in good health. The conserved cysteine and the conserved F or W are not part of the CDR3 here. Size is omitted from some rows. Given values are once, few, many or a class for expanded clones.

>many|TRBV20-1|TRBJ2-7
SAIHGQSYEQY
>medium-sized|TRBV6-2/TRBV6-3|TRBJ1-1
ASSRLVQENTEAF
>many|TRBV6-1|TRBJ2-2
ASRTRTIGTGELF
>medium-sized|TRBV7-6|TRBJ2-7
ASSPGPNYEQY
>many|TRBV9|TRBJ2-1
ASSVGDRGAYNEQF
>NA|TRBV13|TRBJ2-7
ASPRTGTSYEQY
>medium-sized|TRBV5-1|TRBJ2-6
ASSVNVQAYSSGANVLT
>many|TRBV20-1|TRBJ2-5
SAPDRVWETQY
>large|TRBV9|TRBJ1-6
ASSKGLSPVYNSPLH
>many|TRBV5-1|TRBJ2-7
ASTLEVGEQY
>many|TRBV2|TRBJ1-2
ASSQGQLYGYT
>many|TRBV5-1|TRBJ2-1
ASSLGSGHRNEQF